This TCR beta chain was documented in a study of blood T cells in healthy people across ages (dated by TCRdb to 2014 to 2015). The study in broad terms: In model experiments, template switching captured about one uniquely barcoded TCR beta cDNA molecule for every two T cells. The donors were divided into four age groups: young (average about 15 years), middle-aged (approximately 41), aged (approximately 62) and long-lived (more than 75). To avoid experimental bias, donors of different ages were spread randomly across the sequencing lanes. The study analyzed two additional independent replicas of 1 million unique cDNA reads from the same blood draw for two donors, one aged 18 to 30 and one aged 80 or older. The study measured age-related changes in TCR beta repertoire diversity using deep sequencing normalized with unique cDNA molecular identifiers.

Library preparation employed 5' RACE. The sequencer listed for this sample is Illumina HiSeq 2500. The second PCR ran for roughly 7 to 12 cycles and used a J-beta primer mix along with a sample-barcoded 5' primer. A unique molecular identifier was introduced onto each TCR beta cDNA molecule by a template-switch 5' adaptor carrying 12 random nucleotides. Each sample yielded at least 2.5 million CDR3-containing paired-end reads. First-strand cDNA was synthesized from all RNA with the Mint cDNA synthesis kit, primed by a TRBC-specific oligonucleotide. Following uracil-DNA glycosylase treatment, all cDNA underwent a first 18-cycle PCR with the universal primers M1SS and BC2_uni_R. As for the original processing: Normalization of each sample was performed by random selection of 1 million high-quality reads, each carrying a distinct molecular identifier. Reads with shared molecular identifiers were discarded instead of being binned into consensus sequences. MiTCR, set to a Q25 quality threshold and the strictest error-elimination algorithm, was used for CDR3 identification, clonotype clustering and error correction. A nonparametric unseen species model using Euler transformation provided a lower-bound estimate of total TCR beta diversity. TCRdb passed the public sequencing reads through fastp at Q25 and MiXCR, retaining productive beta sequences. Each entry merges the rows of one CDR3 protein and shows their most common DNA and genes. The authors' filters were not applied to this entry. The sample contains about 1 million distinct CDR3 sequences, around 45% of them found a single time. 18% of the sample goes to the ten largest clones.

Summary of the overall study and its limitations: Because donor CMV infection status was unknown, age-related changes in expanded clonotypes were potentially confounded. Estimates of total diversity based on one million sequenced T cells were regarded as lower bounds and as underestimates. Because profiling used bulk unsorted PBMCs, naive and antigen-experienced compartments could not be compared conclusively. Compared with the aged group, the long-lived group had more naive CD4+ T cells, fewer expanded clones and increased TCR diversity, suggesting age selection. Observed TCR beta diversity per million T cells fell roughly linearly with age, and a significant reduction was already apparent by age around 36. The percentage of naive T cells measured by flow cytometry correlated strongly with observed TCR beta diversity.

CDR1 and CDR2 are drawn from the germline V gene: MDHEN, SYDVKM. Cut back by 2 bases and 3 bases, the V and J ends lie 11 bases apart. Reading from cysteine to phenylalanine, the CDR3 counts 14 amino acids. Here the CDR3 DNA is all that survives: 42 bases in frame from base 1. The roughly 39 donors, aged about 6 to 95 years, were systemically healthy Caucasian individuals from Russia. Each donor gave ten milliliters of peripheral blood, collected into EDTA-treated Vacutainer tubes. PBMCs were isolated by Ficoll-Paque density-gradient centrifugation, with at least 6 million obtained per sample. Total RNA, at least 5 micrograms per sample, was extracted from PBMCs with Trizol reagent. For every donor, flow cytometry on a PBMC aliquot measured the percentage of naive CD45RAhigh/CD27high T cells. Of note for this clonotype: Its antigen is unknown. No base-level quality is on record; no much larger clone is a single base apart.

The sample taken for sequencing was blood. The sequence is built from TRBV28 and TRBJ2-7, with the D gene not confidently named. The sequence was obtained from a woman between 55 and 75 years old in good health. The base sequence is TGTGCCAGCAGTTTAACTGCAGATAACTACGAGCAGTACTTC. Translated, it reads CASSLTADNYEQYF.